One sample yielded the 18 T cell receptor beta chains listed below, sequenced in a study of T-cell reconstitution after alpha-beta-depleted transplantation in children. Unique molecular identifiers were incorporated into the prepared TCRbeta library. TCRdb reanalysed the PCR reads using MiXCR and keeps one entry per CDR3 protein. The table records a few hundred thousand distinct CDR3 sequences, 25% to 30% of them present only once. Material: PBMCs, obtained before TCRalphabeta/CD19-depleted stem cell transplant. The receptors were sampled from a boy under three years old with Wiskott-Aldrich syndrome, due to receive a stem cell transplant.

This clonotype showed up just a few times. The chain employs TRBV5-1 and TRBJ2-1, with D uncertain. V shed 2 bases and J shed 7 bases, with 22 bases lying between them. Germline CDR1 is SGHRS and CDR2 is YFSETQ. The CDR3 consists of 17 residues. CDR3: CASSFQTWPVPVNEQFF. In nucleotides, the CDR3 is TGCGCCAGCAGCTTTCAAACATGGCCAGTTCCGGTGAATGAGCAGTTCTTC. Drawing the rest from reference TRBV5-1 and TRBJ2-1, the complete variable domain is KAGVTQTPRYLIKTRGQQVTLSCSPISGHRSVSWYQQTPGQGLQFLFEYFSETQRNKGNFPGRFSGRQFSNSRSEMNVSTLELGDSALYLCASSFQTWPVPVNEQFFGPGTRLTVL.

The chain carries TRBV5-1 and TRBJ2-5, with TRBD1 matching 8 bases. The CDR3 runs 14 residues. Germline V lookup: CDR1 SGHRS, CDR2 YFSETQ. Trimming took 2 bases from V and 4 from J; bases not matched to a gene: 4. Here the CDR3 reads CASSFYDRGETQYF. Here the CDR3 DNA reads TGCGCCAGCAGCTTCTACGACAGGGGAGAGACCCAGTACTTC.

V usage is TRBV7-2 and J usage is TRBJ1-6, with D uncertain. CDR3 size: 13 residues. Germline loops: CDR1 SGHTA, CDR2 FQGNSA. V shed 5 bases and J shed 11 bases, with 13 bases lying between them. The DNA for the CDR3 is TGTGCCAGCAGCCCGGCCGGCGGAACACCCCTCCACTTT. Translating it yields CASSPAGGTPLHF.

This chain joins TRBV20-1 and TRBJ1-5; D perhaps matches TRBD1 (6 bases). The CDR3 loop spans 18 amino acids. Germline V CDR1 and CDR2: DFQATT, SNEGSKA (reference sequence). The V gene lost 4 bases and the J gene lost 3 bases, with 25 bases spanning the gap. The CDR3 coding sequence is TGCAGTGCTACCCAAAATAGGGTGGGGACATCTAACAATCAGCCCCAGCATTTT. This gives the protein CSATQNRVGTSNNQPQHF.

The chain employs TRBV27 and TRBJ2-1; TRBD2 aligns across 16 bases. Germline assignment: CDR1 MNHEY and CDR2 SMNVEV (reference sequence). V was clipped by 0 bases and J by 1 base; unmatched bases: 12. The CDR3 totals 22 residues. The CDR3 loop reads CASSLSGTSGRGVLASYNEQFF. The CDR3 region has the DNA TGTGCCAGCAGTTTATCCGGGACTAGCGGGAGGGGCGTCTTGGCATCCTACAATGAGCAGTTCTTC.

The chain combines TRBV2 with TRBJ2-1; TRBD1 matches 7 bases. This CDR3 comprises 14 residues. CDR1 and CDR2 from the germline V gene are SNHLY and FYNNEI. The trim removed 8 bases at V and 6 bases at J, leaving 10 bases unmatched. The CDR3 DNA reads as TGTGCCAGCGTCCCGGGACAGAGACCCAATGAGCAGTTCTTC. Protein product: CASVPGQRPNEQFF.

V is TRBV5-6 and J is TRBJ1-1; the match to TRBD1 covers 9 bases. This CDR3 region has 15 residues. The V and J ends lost 4 bases and 1 base, in that order; junction bases with no gene match: 5. Germline V gene lookup returns CDR1 SGHDT and CDR2 YYEEEE. CDR3 DNA sequence: TGTGCCAGCAGCCCCACAGGGGGCCGGAACACTGAAGCTTTCTTT. Its protein is CASSPTGGRNTEAFF.

The V call is TRBV20-1, the J call TRBJ2-7, with 11 bases that match TRBD2. With 0 bases clipped from V and 5 bases from J, the junction kept 6 bases outside the gene matches. CDR1 DFQATT and CDR2 SNEGSKA come from the germline V gene (reference sequence). CDR3 length: 15 residues. The CDR3: CSARDRLAGGNEQYF. CDR3 nucleotides: TGCAGTGCTAGAGATCGCCTAGCGGGAGGAAACGAGCAGTACTTC.

This sequence joins TRBV7-2 and TRBJ2-1, with D perhaps TRBD1 (6 bases). Germline CDR1 SGHTA, CDR2 FQGNSA. The CDR3 covers 14 residues. Trimming removed 2 bases from V and 5 bases from J, with 10 bases in between. CDR3 DNA sequence: TGTGCCAGCAGCTTATGGGGACATGACAATGAGCAGTTCTTC. Residues: CASSLWGHDNEQFF.

This clonotype was seen a handful of times. The V and J genes are TRBV5-1 and TRBJ2-7; D is uncertain. V was trimmed by 0 bases and J by 9 bases, leaving 22 bases between them. CDR1 is SGHRS and CDR2 is YFSETQ in the germline V gene. This CDR3 comprises 16 residues. In nucleotides, the CDR3 is TGCGCCAGCAGCTTGGTAGCCTCCGGAGTTAGGCTGATGCAGTACTTC. It specifies CASSLVASGVRLMQYF.

The chain joins TRBV4-1 to TRBJ1-1, with 7 bases matching TRBD1. In germline, CDR1 is MGHRA, CDR2 YSYEKL. Unmatched junction bases numbered 10, after V lost 4 bases and J lost 5 bases. CDR3 length: 15 amino acids. The CDR3 sequence: CASSLRQGVGTEAFF. As DNA, the CDR3 is TGCGCCAGCAGCCTTAGACAGGGTGTAGGGACTGAAGCTTTCTTT.

The chain uses TRBV28 and TRBJ1-1, with D unresolved. The V and J ends lost 4 bases and 3 bases respectively, with 15 bases between them. Germline V lookup: CDR1 MDHEN, CDR2 SYDVKM. The CDR3 sequence is 15 residues long. This CDR3 reads CASSSPAVGDTEAFF. DNA for the CDR3: TGTGCCAGCAGTTCACCGGCCGTCGGGGACACTGAAGCTTTCTTT.

This chain connects TRBV6-5 to TRBJ2-1; 8 bases map to TRBD2. CDR1 is MNHEY and CDR2 is SVGAGI in the germline V gene. The CDR3 consists of 17 residues. J gave up 5 bases and V 0 bases, and 9 bases lay outside the gene matches. The CDR3, as DNA: TGTGCCAGCAGTTACTCGTTGCCGGGAGGGCGTAACAATGAGCAGTTCTTC. Its protein is CASSYSLPGGRNNEQFF.

The genes are TRBV7-2 and TRBJ2-7; weak D call: TRBD2 (6 bases). Germline loops: CDR1 SGHTA, CDR2 FQGNSA. Deletions cut 5 bases from V and 1 base from J, with 15 bases between. This CDR3 has 15 amino acids. The CDR3 DNA sequence: TGTGCCAGCAGCGTGTGGGACTGGGGTTCCTACGAGCAGTACTTC. It translates to CASSVWDWGSYEQYF.

V usage is TRBV5-1 and J usage is TRBJ1-6; 7 bases map to TRBD1. Germline assignment: CDR1 SGHRS and CDR2 YFSETQ. This CDR3 has 14 residues. Unmatched junction bases numbered 4, after V lost 3 bases and J lost 7 bases. CDR3 DNA: TGCGCCAGCAGCTACGACAGGGCGAATTCACCCCTCCACTTT. Its protein product is CASSYDRANSPLHF.

This clonotype appeared a few times. The V and J genes are TRBV27 and TRBJ1-6; the D gene is possibly TRBD1 (5 bases). Germline V lookup: CDR1 MNHEY, CDR2 SMNVEV (reference sequence). Trimming shortened V by 4 bases and J by 8 bases, and 15 bases separated the two germline ends. This CDR3 has 15 residues. CDR3 in DNA: TGTGCCAGCAGTTCTCGCTTTACAGGTCATTCACCCCTCCACTTT. Translating gives CASSSRFTGHSPLHF.

The CDR3 sequence: CSGSGDRDGYTF. The CDR3 bases are TGCAGTGGAAGTGGGGACAGGGACGGCTACACCTTC. The chain joins TRBV20-1 to TRBJ1-2, with 9 positions matching TRBD1. The CDR3 runs to 12 residues. Germline loops: CDR1 DFQATT, CDR2 SNEGSKA (reference sequence). With V trimmed by 7 bases and J by 8 bases, 8 bases remained unmatched.

This clonotype was detected once. The rearrangement links TRBV6-2 or TRBV6-3 to TRBJ2-7; D ambiguous. V shed 7 bases and J shed 7 bases, with 11 bases lying between them. From germline, CDR1 is MNHEY and CDR2 SVGEGT. The CDR3 sequence is 11 residues long. Here the CDR3 DNA reads TGTGCCAGCAACATAGTGGGGGAGCAGTACTTC. The encoded protein is CASNIVGEQYF.